Following are 15 T cell receptor beta chains from one sample sequenced in a study of graft-versus-host responses after intestinal transplantation. Their antigen targets remain unknown. The method was immunoSEQ multiplex PCR; TCRdb's version includes in-frame clones alone and lacks a portion of them. Of approximately 89,000 clones listed, 92% are singletons. The sequences come from unstimulated CD4+ T cells sorted from spleen or lymph node cells, collected before intestinal transplant. These receptors were obtained from a human donor who received an intestinal transplant.

The chain has TRBV19 and TRBJ2-2, with D possibly matching TRBD1 (6 bases). This CDR3 has 15 amino acids. Germline V gives CDR1 LNHDA, CDR2 SQIVND (reference sequence). The germline V and J ends were trimmed by 4 bases and 5 bases, with 14 bases remaining between them. The CDR3 coding sequence is TGTGCCAGTAGTAGGGACACGGCGTGGACCGGGGAGCTGTTTTTT. It codes for CASSRDTAWTGELFF.

The rearrangement uses TRBV27 and TRBJ1-6; TRBD1 is a possible D gene (5 bases). This CDR3 comprises 14 residues. The V gene lost 2 bases and the J gene lost 11 bases, with 13 bases spanning the gap. Germline lookup yields CDR1 MNHEY and CDR2 SMNVEV (reference sequence). Here the CDR3 reads CASSLQDILTPLHF. The CDR3, as DNA: TGTGCCAGCAGTTTACAGGACATTCTAACACCCCTCCACTTT.

DNA of the CDR3: TGCGCCAGCAGCCCGGACATTAACTATGGCTACACCTTC. It yields the protein CASSPDINYGYTF. This chain connects TRBV5-1 to TRBJ1-2, with D perhaps TRBD1 (5 bases). This CDR3 contains 13 residues. Trimming shortened V by 4 bases and J by 1 base, and 8 bases separated the two germline ends. Germline V gene data show CDR1 as SGHRS and CDR2 as YFSETQ.

The V call is TRBV7-8, the J call TRBJ2-5, with 8 bases matching TRBD2. The CDR3 sequence is 17 residues long. Germline V lookup: CDR1 SGHVS, CDR2 FQNEAQ. V lost 5 bases to trimming and J lost 2 bases; unmatched junction nucleotides: 13. CDR3 sequence: CASSVSAWGTRQETQYF. The DNA of the CDR3 is TGTGCCAGCAGCGTATCGGCTTGGGGGACTAGACAAGAGACCCAGTACTTC.

This chain connects TRBV19 to TRBJ1-2; D is ambiguous. V was cut by 3 bases and J by 8 bases, with 16 bases left in between. CDR3 length: 14 residues. The germline V gene has CDR1 LNHDA and CDR2 SQIVND (reference sequence). CDR3: CASSMEGVEVGYTF. CDR3 coding DNA: TGTGCCAGTAGTATGGAGGGCGTTGAGGTCGGCTACACCTTC.

This clone was detected only once. The chain combines TRBV7-2 with TRBJ2-7; 12 bases are shared with TRBD2. In germline, CDR1 is SGHTA, CDR2 FQGNSA. CDR3 size: 16 residues. J was trimmed by 2 bases and V by 2 bases; bases with no gene match: 4. In DNA form, the CDR3 reads TGTGCCAGCAGCTTAACTAGCGGGGGGACCACCTACGAGCAGTACTTC. This gives the protein CASSLTSGGTTYEQYF.

This sequence joins TRBV30 and TRBJ1-2; D unclear. The CDR3 runs to 15 residues. CDR1 is GTSNPN, CDR2 SVGIG, per germline (reference sequence). With 4 bases removed from V and 0 bases from J, the gap between germline ends came to 15 bases. DNA of the CDR3: TGTGCCTGGAACGAACCCGGGATAGCTAACTATGGCTACACCTTC. This gives the protein CAWNEPGIANYGYTF.

This clone was picked up one time. The chain uses TRBV6-1 and TRBJ2-5; D is possibly TRBD1 (6 bases). V was pared by 6 bases and J by 7 bases, with 18 bases between. From germline, CDR1 is MNHNS and CDR2 SASEGT. CDR3 size: 14 residues. The DNA of the CDR3 is TGTGCCAGCAGCGCCCTTGGGGGCGGAAGGACCCAGTACTTC. It codes for CASSALGGGRTQYF.

DNA for the CDR3: TGTGCCAGCAGCTTAAGGAGGGAGCAGTACTTC. It specifies CASSLRREQYF. The chain carries TRBV7-2 and TRBJ2-5; weak D call: TRBD2 (6 bases). From germline, CDR1 is SGHTA and CDR2 FQGNSA. V shed 2 bases and J shed 11 bases, with 9 bases lying between them. This CDR3 spans 11 amino acids.

Notes on this clone: Germline is not matched at one junction end, which may reflect a read error. This rearrangement joins TRBV2 to TRBJ2-7; 10 bases agree with TRBD2. Germline values: CDR1 SNHLY, CDR2 FYNNEI. The CDR3 is made up of 11 amino acids. The CDR3 here is CASSDGVAGGF. Written as DNA, the CDR3 is TGTGCCAGCAGTGATGGGGTAGCGGGGGGCTTC.

This clone came up a few times. The genes are TRBV7-2 and TRBJ2-7; 8 nucleotides match TRBD2. The CDR3 covers 15 residues. V lost 0 bases and J lost 2; bases outside the gene matches: 3. CDR1 and CDR2 from the germline V gene are SGHTA and FQGNSA. The CDR3 reads CASSLASGAPYEQYF. CDR3 coding DNA: TGTGCCAGCAGCTTAGCTAGCGGGGCGCCCTACGAGCAGTACTTC.

The chain recombines TRBV30 with TRBJ2-6; tentatively, D is TRBD2 (5 bases). Trimming left V 4 bases short and J 0 bases short, with 10 bases between. There are 15 residues in the CDR3. Looked up from germline, CDR1 is GTSNPN and CDR2 is SVGIG (reference sequence). The CDR3 DNA sequence: TGTGCCTGGACTGAGGGCCTCTCTGGGGCCAACGTCCTGACTTTC. It translates to CAWTEGLSGANVLTF. The variable domain in full, completed from reference TRBV30 and TRBJ2-6, reads SQTIHQWPATLVQPVGSPLSLECTVEGTSNPNLYWYRQAAGRGLQLLFYSVGIGQISSEVPQNLSASRPQDRQFILSSKKLLLSDSGFYLCAWTEGLSGANVLTFGAGSRLTVL.

The gene calls are TRBV4-3 and TRBJ1-2; 11 nucleotides match TRBD1. Trimming cost V 3 bases and J 8 bases; bases outside gene matches: 5. Germline CDR1 is LGHNA and CDR2 is YSLEER. This CDR3 comprises 14 residues. CDR3 bases: TGCGCCAGCAGCCAGGACAGGGGGCTGGGGGGCTACACCTTC. Its protein product is CASSQDRGLGGYTF.

This clone was seen just once. The gene calls are TRBV2 and TRBJ2-4, with TRBD1 matching over 10 bases. Germline-derived CDR1 and CDR2 are SNHLY and FYNNEI. After removal of 7 bases from V and 1 base from J, the junction contained 4 bases not matched to a gene. The CDR3 contains 15 residues. The DNA of the CDR3 is TGTGCCAGCACCAAGGACAGGGGGGCCAAAAACATTCAGTACTTC. Protein: CASTKDRGAKNIQYF.

The J gene is TRBJ1-1, the V gene TRBV30; 11 bases match TRBD1. Germline assignment: CDR1 GTSNPN and CDR2 SVGIG (reference sequence). V was clipped by 8 bases and J by 5 bases; unmatched bases: 4. This CDR3 spans 12 amino acids. The CDR3 loop is CAGDRGGTEAFF. The CDR3 nucleotides are TGTGCCGGGGACAGGGGGGGGACTGAAGCTTTCTTT.